A selection of T cell receptor beta chains follows, all from one sample in a study of blood T cell repertoires in COVID-19. TCRdb's table, derived via immunoSEQ multiplex PCR, lists solely in-frame clones and lacks some. The data show 200,000 to 300,000 clones, with around 80% seen just once and over 2% held by the top ten. The sequenced material came from peripheral blood. These receptors were obtained from a man aged 40-49 years who had recovered from COVID-19. CDR3s include the opening cysteine and the closing phenylalanine or tryptophan. Fields, in order: CDR3 length, V gene, clone size, J gene, D gene, CDR3 DNA, CDR3 protein. A D gene is named only where the DNA matches it firmly. Rows may omit the clone size; those that give it use once, few, many or a size class.

length: 13; V: TRBV7-2; size: .; J: TRBJ1-5; D: .; DNA: TGTGCCAGCAGCTTAATAAGCAATCAGCCCCAGCATTTT; CDR3: CASSLISNQPQHF
length: 17; V: TRBV4-1; size: .; J: TRBJ1-2; D: TRBD1; DNA: TGCGCCAGCAGCCAACCGATCCTGGGCAGGGGGCTCTATGGCTACACCTTC; CDR3: CASSQPILGRGLYGYTF
length: 14; V: TRBV5-4; size: .; J: TRBJ1-5; D: .; DNA: TGTGCCAGCAGCTTGGGGGGAGTTGGGCAGCCCCAGCATTTT; CDR3: CASSLGGVGQPQHF
length: 16; V: TRBV5-1; size: .; J: TRBJ1-3; D: TRBD1; DNA: TGCGCCAGCAGCTTGACCCCCGGGACAGGAGGGAACACCATATATTTT; CDR3: CASSLTPGTGGNTIYF
length: 15; V: TRBV11-3; size: once; J: TRBJ1-2; D: TRBD1; DNA: TGTGCCAGCAGCTTAGGGGACAGGAGGAACTATGGCTACACCTTC; CDR3: CASSLGDRRNYGYTF
length: 17; V: TRBV6-1; size: few; J: TRBJ2-6; D: TRBD1; DNA: TGTGCCAGCGGTGTACAGGGGATTTACTCTGGGGCCAACGTCCTGACTTTC; CDR3: CASGVQGIYSGANVLTF
length: 16; V: TRBV28; size: .; J: TRBJ2-3; D: TRBD2; DNA: TGTGCCAGCAGTTTATTTCAGCGGGAGCACGTAGATACGCAGTATTTT; CDR3: CASSLFQREHVDTQYF
length: 19; V: TRBV4-1; size: .; J: TRBJ1-3; D: TRBD1; DNA: TGCGCCAGCAGCCAAGCCCCCCCGGGACAGGGTTTCTCTGGAAACACCATATATTTT; CDR3: CASSQAPPGQGFSGNTIYF
length: 15; V: TRBV7-2; size: .; J: TRBJ1-3; D: .; DNA: TGTGCCAGCAGCTTCAGTGCGGGGCCCGGAAACACCATATATTTT; CDR3: CASSFSAGPGNTIYF
length: 20; V: TRBV3-1/TRBV3-2; size: .; J: TRBJ2-1; D: TRBD2; DNA: TGTGCCAGCAGCCAACGCCTGAGGGGACTAGCGGGAGGGCCCCATAATGAGCAGTTCTTC; CDR3: CASSQRLRGLAGGPHNEQFF
length: 15; V: TRBV2; size: many; J: TRBJ1-1; D: .; DNA: TGTGCCAGCAGTGGCAGGGTAGCGGCTATGTCTGAAGCTTTCTTT; CDR3: CASSGRVAAMSEAFF
length: 14; V: TRBV7-9; size: .; J: TRBJ1-1; D: TRBD1; DNA: TGTGCCAGCAGCAGACAGGGAGAGAACACTGAAGCTTTCTTT; CDR3: CASSRQGENTEAFF
length: 16; V: TRBV4-3; size: .; J: TRBJ2-3; D: TRBD2; DNA: TGCGCCAGCAGCCAAGACGCCCAGCGGGGTGCAGATACGCAGTATTTT; CDR3: CASSQDAQRGADTQYF
length: 19; V: TRBV9; size: .; J: TRBJ2-6; D: .; DNA: TGTGCCAGCAGCGATCCTTGGGAAACTAGGGTCTCTGGGGCCAACGTCCTGACTTTC; CDR3: CASSDPWETRVSGANVLTF
length: 15; V: TRBV7-5; size: .; J: TRBJ1-4; D: .; DNA: TGTGTCAGAAGCTTGGGGCCTCCGGGAGATGAAAAACTGTTTTTT; CDR3: CVRSLGPPGDEKLFF
length: 14; V: TRBV5-4; size: .; J: TRBJ1-1; D: .; DNA: TGTGCCAGCAATTGGCAGGGGTTAAACACTGAAGCTTTCTTT; CDR3: CASNWQGLNTEAFF
length: 12; V: TRBV29-1; size: .; J: TRBJ1-2; D: .; DNA: TGCAGCGTTGACCCGGGAAACTATGGCTACACCTTC; CDR3: CSVDPGNYGYTF
length: 11; V: TRBV29-1; size: .; J: TRBJ1-2; D: .; DNA: TGCAGCGGCTTAGGGGGAGAGGGCTACACCTTC; CDR3: CSGLGGEGYTF
length: 15; V: TRBV19; size: once; J: TRBJ1-2; D: TRBD1; DNA: TGTGCCAGTAGTGCCGGGACAGGGGTATTTGATGGCTACACCTTC; CDR3: CASSAGTGVFDGYTF
length: 14; V: TRBV3-1/TRBV3-2; size: .; J: TRBJ2-7; D: .; DNA: TGTGCCAGCAGCCCTACTAGCAGCTCCTACGAGCAGTACTTC; CDR3: CASSPTSSSYEQYF
length: 16; V: TRBV6-5; size: few; J: TRBJ2-1; D: .; DNA: TGTGCCAGCAGTTCCGTAGCTAGCGAAGCTTACAATGAGCAGTTCTTC; CDR3: CASSSVASEAYNEQFF
length: 12; V: TRBV7-2; size: .; J: TRBJ1-2; D: .; DNA: TGTGCCAGCAGCTACCGGCTGGGCGGCTACACCTTC; CDR3: CASSYRLGGYTF
length: 12; V: TRBV7-2; size: .; J: TRBJ2-5; D: .; DNA: TGTGCCAGCAGCCCCCCGGGGGAGACCCAGTACTTC; CDR3: CASSPPGETQYF
length: 16; V: TRBV5-4; size: .; J: TRBJ2-4; D: TRBD1; DNA: TGTGCCAGCAGCTCGCAAACAGGGGGTTTCACGAACATTCAGTACTTC; CDR3: CASSSQTGGFTNIQYF
length: 14; V: TRBV7-2; size: .; J: TRBJ2-7; D: .; DNA: TGTGCCAGCAGCCCCAGACAGAAATATTACGAGCAGTACTTC; CDR3: CASSPRQKYYEQYF
length: 14; V: TRBV5-1; size: .; J: TRBJ2-7; D: .; DNA: TGCGCCAGCAGCTTGGGCGGGATCTCCTACGAGCAGTACTTC; CDR3: CASSLGGISYEQYF
length: 16; V: TRBV5-1; size: .; J: TRBJ2-6; D: .; DNA: TGCGCCAGCAGCATGGCAGGGGTGCTGGGGGCCAACGTCCTGACTTTC; CDR3: CASSMAGVLGANVLTF
length: 15; V: TRBV9; size: few; J: TRBJ1-3; D: TRBD1; DNA: TGTGCCAGCAGCGTAGGGGGCAGGGGGCTAAACACCATATATTTT; CDR3: CASSVGGRGLNTIYF
length: 13; V: TRBV12-3/TRBV12-4; size: .; J: TRBJ2-7; D: TRBD1; DNA: TGTGCCAGCATGCCGGGACAGGGGGACGAGCAGTACTTC; CDR3: CASMPGQGDEQYF
length: 12; V: TRBV10-2; size: once; J: TRBJ2-7; D: .; DNA: TGCGCCAGCAGTGAACTGGCCTCGGGGCAGTACTTC; CDR3: CASSELASGQYF
length: 13; V: TRBV2; size: .; J: TRBJ2-2; D: TRBD2; DNA: TGTGCCAGCAGGACGGAGCGGGGCGGGGAGCTGTTTTTT; CDR3: CASRTERGGELFF
length: 14; V: TRBV2; size: .; J: TRBJ2-2; D: TRBD1; DNA: TGTGCCAGCCTCCCGACAGGGGGTACCGGGGAGCTGTTTTTT; CDR3: CASLPTGGTGELFF
length: 13; V: TRBV18; size: .; J: TRBJ2-1; D: .; DNA: TGTGCCAGCTCACCCCGACAGTACAATGAGCAGTTCTTC; CDR3: CASSPRQYNEQFF
length: 14; V: TRBV6-1; size: .; J: TRBJ1-5; D: .; DNA: TGTGCCAGCAGTGAAGGTCCCAGGTATCAGCCCCAGCATTTT; CDR3: CASSEGPRYQPQHF
length: 16; V: TRBV7-9; size: .; J: TRBJ2-4; D: .; DNA: TGTGCCAGCAGCTTAGCACTGGCGGGGTTCAAAAACATTCAGTACTTC; CDR3: CASSLALAGFKNIQYF
length: 13; V: TRBV29-1; size: .; J: TRBJ2-3; D: .; DNA: TGCAGCGTGGGGCGATCTAGCACAGATACGCAGTATTTT; CDR3: CSVGRSSTDTQYF
length: 12; V: TRBV29-1; size: .; J: TRBJ2-7; D: .; DNA: TGCAGCGTTGAATTAGGGGAATGGGAGCAGTACTTC; CDR3: CSVELGEWEQYF
length: 17; V: TRBV18; size: .; J: TRBJ1-2; D: TRBD1; DNA: TGTGCCAGCTCACCGGTTCGACAGGGGGCGCAAGACTATGGCTACACCTTC; CDR3: CASSPVRQGAQDYGYTF
length: 19; V: TRBV7-9; size: .; J: TRBJ2-6; D: .; DNA: TGTGCCAGCAGCTTTAGGATGAACAGGTCCTCCTCTGGGGCCAACGTCCTGACTTTC; CDR3: CASSFRMNRSSSGANVLTF
length: 13; V: TRBV6-5; size: .; J: TRBJ1-6; D: .; DNA: TGTGCCAGCAGTTCCACAGTGAATTCACCCCTCCACTTT; CDR3: CASSSTVNSPLHF
length: 12; V: TRBV19; size: .; J: TRBJ1-2; D: .; DNA: TGTGCCAGTAGCCCCGCGAGCGTTGGCTACACCTTC; CDR3: CASSPASVGYTF
length: 16; V: TRBV4-3; size: .; J: TRBJ1-6; D: .; DNA: TGCGCCAGCAGCCAACAAAGACAGACTTATAATTCACCCCTCCACTTT; CDR3: CASSQQRQTYNSPLHF
length: 16; V: TRBV7-2; size: .; J: TRBJ2-1; D: TRBD2; DNA: TGTGCCAGCAGCCTAGGGGGAGCGGGAGGGCTGTCCGGTCTGTTCTTC; CDR3: CASSLGGAGGLSGLFF
length: 15; V: TRBV11-2; size: .; J: TRBJ2-7; D: TRBD1; DNA: TGTGCCAGCAGCTTAGTTACAGGGGGCTCCTACGAGCAGTACTTC; CDR3: CASSLVTGGSYEQYF
length: 15; V: TRBV5-5; size: .; J: TRBJ2-1; D: .; DNA: TGTGCCAGCAGCTTGGAGGAGGGCCCCCACCATTTGCAGTTCTTC; CDR3: CASSLEEGPHHLQFF
length: 14; V: TRBV7-8; size: .; J: TRBJ2-7; D: TRBD2; DNA: TGTGCCAGCAGCTTAGAACTAGCGGGCTACGAGCAGTACTTC; CDR3: CASSLELAGYEQYF
length: 16; V: TRBV5-6; size: .; J: TRBJ2-5; D: .; DNA: TGTGCCAGCAGCCAGCTGGGGCAGGGAAACCAAGAGACCCAGTACTTC; CDR3: CASSQLGQGNQETQYF
length: 13; V: TRBV2; size: .; J: TRBJ1-6; D: .; DNA: TGTGCCAGCAGTCCGGAGAGTAATTCACCCCTCCACTTT; CDR3: CASSPESNSPLHF
length: 12; V: TRBV18; size: .; J: TRBJ2-5; D: .; DNA: TGTGCCAGCTCCCGCGGCCAAGAGACCCAGTACTTC; CDR3: CASSRGQETQYF
length: 17; V: TRBV4-3; size: .; J: TRBJ1-6; D: .; DNA: TGCGCCAGCAGCCAAGATCCGGACGGGGGATATAATTCACCCCTCCACTTT; CDR3: CASSQDPDGGYNSPLHF